The 30 T cell receptor beta chains below come from one sample, sequenced in a study of T cells after yellow fever vaccination. TCRdb recomputed calls from the 5' RACE reads with MiXCR, one row per CDR3 protein. The repertoire holds about 52,000 distinct CDR3 sequences, with 6% to 8.5% as singletons. The starting material was CD8+ T cells not binding an NS4B(214-222) dextramer, sorted from PBMCs, obtained approximately 40 days after the first yellow fever vaccination. The receptors stem from a man between 18 and 35 years old who received the YFV17D yellow fever vaccine.

This clonotype was counted ten times or more. This chain links TRBV7-8 with TRBJ2-1, with TRBD2 matching over 7 bases. The V and J ends lost 1 base and 5 bases, in that order; junction bases with no gene match: 11. Germline V gene data show CDR1 as SGHVS and CDR2 as FQNEAQ. This CDR3 has 17 amino acids. The CDR3 DNA reads as TGTGCCAGCAGCTTAGTCCGTTCGGGGGGAGCGAACAATGAGCAGTTCTTC. Translating gives CASSLVRSGGANNEQFF.

A word on this clonotype: A much larger clonotype is one base distant, so this may be a read error. This rearrangement joins TRBV30 to TRBJ2-7; perhaps TRBD2 as D (7 bases). V was shortened by 5 bases and J by 9 bases, with 14 bases between the two germline ends. Germline assignment: CDR1 GTSNPN and CDR2 SVGIG (reference sequence). CDR3 length: 11 amino acids. DNA of the CDR3: TGTGCCTGGGAGGGGGGGCTCGGGCAGTACTTC. This translates into CAWEGGLGQYF.

There are many counts of this clonotype. V and J are TRBV4-2 and TRBJ1-5; TRBD1 aligns across 7 bases. This CDR3 has 12 residues. Germline CDR1 is LGHNA and CDR2 is YNFKEQ. V was clipped by 4 bases and J by 6 bases; unmatched bases: 0. The CDR3 spells CASSPGGQPQHF. The CDR3, as DNA: TGTGCCAGCAGCCCAGGGGGTCAGCCCCAGCATTTT.

This clonotype was seen a handful of times. The chain links TRBV4-1 to TRBJ2-3, with D possibly matching TRBD2 (6 bases). Between the trimmed V and J ends, which lost 3 bases and 0 bases, there was a span of 10 bases. CDR3 size: 15 residues. In germline, CDR1 is MGHRA, CDR2 YSYEKL. CDR3 DNA sequence: TGCGCCAGCAGCCATGGGACTTCTAGCACAGATACGCAGTATTTT. As protein: CASSHGTSSTDTQYF.

In its sample, this clonotype was seen many times. The rearrangement joins TRBV12-3 or TRBV12-4 to TRBJ1-5; the match to TRBD1 covers 9 bases. CDR3 length: 16 amino acids. Trimming cost V 1 base and J 1 base; bases outside gene matches: 2. CDR3 loop: CASSLGGQGSNQPQHF. DNA for the CDR3: TGTGCCAGCAGTTTAGGGGGACAGGGAAGCAATCAGCCCCAGCATTTT.

This clonotype was observed a handful of times. The V and J genes are TRBV5-1 and TRBJ2-3, with D maybe TRBD2 (7 bases). The CDR3 is 18 amino acids. The germline V and J ends were trimmed by 4 bases and 3 bases, with 24 bases remaining between them. Germline CDR1 is SGHRS and CDR2 is YFSETQ. CDR3: CASSPRRGALSGTDTQYF. DNA of the CDR3: TGCGCCAGCAGCCCTCGTCGGGGGGCCTTGTCTGGAACAGATACGCAGTATTTT.

This clonotype was observed many times. This chain links TRBV6-2 or TRBV6-3 with TRBJ2-2, with 8 bases identical to TRBD1. The CDR3 totals 15 residues. The ends lost 3 bases at V and 5 bases at J; junction bases unmatched: 5. Germline CDR1 is MNHEY and CDR2 is SVGEGT. DNA of the CDR3: TGTGCCAGCAGTTATTCAGGGGGCGCTACCGGGGAGCTGTTTTTT. It encodes CASSYSGGATGELFF.

The sample holds many counts of this clonotype. V gene TRBV29-1 combines with J gene TRBJ2-3; tentatively, D is TRBD2 (5 bases). The germline CDR1 and CDR2 sequences are SQVTM and ANQGSEA. Trimming took off 6 bases at V and 0 bases at J, with 19 bases between the two ends. The CDR3 runs to 16 residues. CDR3 DNA sequence: TGCAGCGTGGCCGGAGGCGAGGGAAGGAGCACAGATACGCAGTATTTT. Encoded protein: CSVAGGEGRSTDTQYF.

At least ten counts were recorded for this clonotype. The chain links TRBV5-5 to TRBJ1-5; no reliable D call. This CDR3 has 16 residues. V lost 0 bases to trimming and J lost 4 bases, with 14 bases between them. Germline CDR1 SGHKS, CDR2 YYEKEE (reference sequence). The CDR3 here is CASSLVGPEINQPQHF. The CDR3 coding sequence is TGTGCCAGCAGCTTGGTTGGCCCGGAGATAAATCAGCCCCAGCATTTT.

This clonotype was picked up a small number of times. The rearrangement joins TRBV27 to TRBJ2-6; unclear D gene. The length of the CDR3 is 16 residues. CDR1 and CDR2 (germline): MNHEY, SMNVEV (reference sequence). The V end lost 1 base, the J end lost 0 bases, and 7 bases lay between the germline ends. CDR3 loop: CASSLYFSSGANVLTF. The CDR3 DNA sequence: TGTGCCAGCAGTTTATATTTTAGCTCTGGGGCCAACGTCCTGACTTTC. The entire variable domain, with the rest obtained from reference TRBV27 and TRBJ2-6, is as follows: EAQVTQNPRYLITVTGKKLTVTCSQNMNHEYMSWYRQDPGLGLRQIYYSMNVEVTDKGDVPEGYKVSRKEKRNFPLILESPSPNQTSLYFCASSLYFSSGANVLTFGAGSRLTVL.

The sample holds many counts of this clonotype. The chain joins TRBV10-3 to TRBJ2-5, with a tentative D call TRBD2 (6 bases). The CDR3 is 14 residues long. The V and J ends lost 6 bases and 4 bases respectively, with 15 bases between them. Per the germline V gene, CDR1 is ENHRY and CDR2 is SYGVKD. CDR3 in DNA: TGTGCCATCAGGGGGGACTCCGGGGTAGAGACCCAGTACTTC. Protein sequence: CAIRGDSGVETQYF.

In its sample, this clonotype was seen a few times. The chain employs TRBV9 and TRBJ1-5; D not certain. The germline V gene encodes CDR1 SGDLS and CDR2 YYNGEE. This CDR3 region has 14 residues. Trimming pared 0 bases from V and 4 bases from J, leaving 8 bases between. The CDR3 DNA is TGTGCCAGCAGCGTAGCGCCCTTTAATCAGCCCCAGCATTTT. Protein product: CASSVAPFNQPQHF. Full variable domain (missing parts from reference TRBV9 and TRBJ1-5): DSGVTQTPKHLITATGQRVTLRCSPRSGDLSVYWYQQSLDQGLQFLIQYYNGEERAKGNILERFSAQQFPDLHSELNLSSLELGDSALYFCASSVAPFNQPQHFGDGTRLSIL.

This clonotype was detected only a few times. The chain carries TRBV19 and TRBJ1-2; D not resolved. V was cut by 3 bases and J by 2 bases, with 10 bases left in between. There are 14 residues in the CDR3. Germline CDR1 and CDR2: LNHDA and SQIVND (reference sequence). CDR3 sequence reads: CASSIAEENYGYTF. The CDR3 coding sequence is TGTGCCAGTAGTATTGCTGAAGAAAACTATGGCTACACCTTC.

The chain recombines TRBV7-6 with TRBJ2-7; D possibly matches TRBD1 or TRBD2 (5 bases each). The V and J ends lost 4 bases and 7 bases respectively, with 14 bases between them. This CDR3 spans 13 amino acids. The germline gives CDR1 SGHVS, CDR2 FNYEAQ. CDR3 bases: TGTGCCAGCAGCTCGGGGCCCCAAAGGGAGCAGTACTTC. It specifies CASSSGPQREQYF.

This clonotype was seen ten or more times. The chain joins TRBV10-3 to TRBJ1-2; D is uncertain. The CDR3 totals 15 residues. Germline V CDR1 and CDR2: ENHRY, SYGVKD. The V end was cut by 3 bases, the J end by 2 bases, with 13 bases between. The CDR3 loop is CAISEPAQTNYGYTF. The CDR3 DNA follows: TGTGCCATCAGTGAACCCGCACAGACCAACTATGGCTACACCTTC.

This clonotype was recorded many times. V gene TRBV12-3 or TRBV12-4 combines with J gene TRBJ1-1; 7 nucleotides line up with TRBD1. V trimming: 3 bases; J trimming: 1 base; junction bases outside the gene matches: 2. The CDR3 runs to 14 residues. CDR3 in DNA: TGTGCCAGCAGTTTTGGGGACAGGAACACTGAAGCTTTCTTT. Its translation is CASSFGDRNTEAFF.

This clonotype was found a few times. This chain uses TRBV7-9 with TRBJ2-7; 9 nucleotides agree with TRBD1. V was clipped by 5 bases and J by 3 bases; unmatched bases: 5. Germline V gives CDR1 SEHNR, CDR2 FQNEAQ (reference sequence). The CDR3 length is 14 residues. The CDR3 loop reads CASSPWDRVYEQYF. CDR3 DNA sequence: TGTGCCAGCAGCCCCTGGGACAGGGTCTACGAGCAGTACTTC.

This clonotype was recorded many times. V and J are TRBV6-5 and TRBJ1-2; perhaps TRBD1 as D (6 bases). V gave up 0 bases and J gave up 1 base, with 15 bases separating them. The CDR3 is made up of 17 amino acids. Germline V gives CDR1 MNHEY, CDR2 SVGAGI. The CDR3 loop is CASSYSSGGLRNYGYTF. DNA for the CDR3: TGTGCCAGCAGTTACTCGAGTGGGGGGCTCCGTAACTATGGCTACACCTTC.

This clonotype was seen only a few times. V is TRBV5-1 and J is TRBJ1-2; D call uncertain. CDR3 length: 12 residues. Germline V gives CDR1 SGHRS, CDR2 YFSETQ. V was clipped by 0 bases and J by 8 bases, with 8 bases between them. CDR3 region: CASSLEGRGYTF. In nucleotides, the CDR3 is TGCGCCAGCAGCTTGGAAGGGAGAGGCTACACCTTC.

This clonotype was counted a few times. Here the CDR3 reads CASSQDQSGGASTGELFF. CDR3 DNA: TGCGCCAGCAGCCAAGATCAAAGCGGGGGGGCCTCCACCGGGGAGCTGTTTTTT. This chain links TRBV4-3 with TRBJ2-2, with 10 nucleotides matching TRBD2. The germline V gene has CDR1 LGHNA and CDR2 YSLEER. The junction had 8 bases not matched to a gene; V was cut back by 0 bases and J by 4 bases. The CDR3 is 18 residues long.

The chain carries TRBV4-1 and TRBJ1-1; weak D call: TRBD1 (5 bases). The CDR3 covers 13 residues. Germline V gene sequence: CDR1 MGHRA, CDR2 YSYEKL. V was shortened by 8 bases and J by 4 bases, with 14 bases between the two germline ends. The CDR3 loop is CASQAGTATEAFF. DNA for the CDR3: TGCGCCAGCCAAGCCGGGACGGCCACTGAAGCTTTCTTT.

The chain employs TRBV6-2 or TRBV6-3 and TRBJ2-7; the D is unclear. The CDR3 loop spans 13 amino acids. The V end lost 6 bases, the J end lost 4 bases, and 13 bases lay between the germline ends. Germline V gene data show CDR1 as MNHEY and CDR2 as SVGEGT. CDR3 loop: CASSIDAPYEQYF. CDR3 sequence (DNA): TGTGCCAGCAGCATTGACGCCCCATACGAGCAGTACTTC.

The V gene is TRBV4-1, the J gene TRBJ2-1; perhaps D is TRBD1 or TRBD2 (6 bases each). The CDR3 is 19 residues long. The germline V and J ends were trimmed by 1 base and 5 bases, with 24 bases remaining between them. Germline CDR1 is MGHRA and CDR2 is YSYEKL. CDR3 protein: CASSQVVQGTPPPDNEQFF. The DNA for the CDR3 is TGCGCCAGCAGCCAAGTAGTTCAGGGGACTCCCCCACCGGACAATGAGCAGTTCTTC.

This clonotype was observed a few times. The V gene is TRBV19, the J gene TRBJ1-1, with 10 nucleotides matching TRBD1. Germline V gene lookup returns CDR1 LNHDA and CDR2 SQIVND (reference sequence). The CDR3 runs to 17 residues. The V gene end was trimmed by 6 bases and the J gene end by 0 bases; junction bases not matched to a gene: 10. The CDR3 loop is CASRRLSGQGMNTEAFF. CDR3 nucleotides: TGTGCCAGTAGGCGATTATCGGGACAGGGGATGAACACTGAAGCTTTCTTT. Combining the CDR3 with reference TRBV19 and TRBJ1-1 gives the whole variable domain DGGITQSPKYLFRKEGQNVTLSCEQNLNHDAMYWYRQDPGQGLRLIYYSQIVNDFQKGDIAEGYSVSREKKESFPLTVTSAQKNPTAFYLCASRRLSGQGMNTEAFFGQGTRLTVV.

V gene TRBV20-1 combines with J gene TRBJ2-3; 13 nucleotides line up with TRBD2. This CDR3 has 19 residues. Germline CDR1 DFQATT, CDR2 SNEGSKA (reference sequence). V lost 2 bases to trimming and J lost 5 bases; unmatched junction nucleotides: 16. CDR3 bases: TGCAGTGCTAGAAAAACCCCAAAACTAGCGGGGGGGTATATAGATACGCAGTATTTT. It encodes CSARKTPKLAGGYIDTQYF.

This clonotype has just a few counts. The chain recombines TRBV27 with TRBJ1-2, with 7 positions matching TRBD1. Unmatched junction bases numbered 3, after V lost 3 bases and J lost 5 bases. This CDR3 is built from 13 residues. Looked up from germline, CDR1 is MNHEY and CDR2 is SMNVEV (reference sequence). CDR3 nucleotide sequence: TGTGCCAGCAGTTTTGGCAGGGGGTATGGCTACACCTTC. This gives the protein CASSFGRGYGYTF.

Only a few counts were recorded for this clonotype. This chain connects TRBV12-3 or TRBV12-4 to TRBJ1-2; 11 bases line up with TRBD1. This CDR3 has 14 amino acids. Unmatched junction bases numbered 7, after V lost 5 bases and J lost 8 bases. The chain's CDR3 is CASSPGTGGSGYTF. CDR3 nucleotides: TGTGCCAGCAGTCCGGGGACAGGGGGAAGCGGCTACACCTTC.

This clonotype appeared many times. The chain has TRBV4-3 and TRBJ2-3, with no clear D. Trimming shortened V by 0 bases and J by 4 bases, and 14 bases separated the two germline ends. The CDR3 has 16 residues. Per the germline V gene, CDR1 is LGHNA and CDR2 is YSLEER. As DNA, the CDR3 is TGCGCCAGCAGCCAAGATCGATCCGGGTTTGCAGATACGCAGTATTTT. Its translation: CASSQDRSGFADTQYF.

The table lists this clonotype with a few counts. The J gene is TRBJ2-3, the V gene TRBV6-1; tentatively, D is TRBD2 (6 bases). Trimming took 8 bases from V and 6 from J, leaving 21 bases between them. The V gene's germline CDR1 is MNHNS and CDR2 SASEGT. The CDR3 totals 15 residues. The CDR3 nucleotides are TGTGCCAGCTCCCTCGGAGGGGTAGGATCGGATACGCAGTATTTT. It encodes CASSLGGVGSDTQYF.

This clonotype was observed at least ten times. V gene TRBV3-1 combines with J gene TRBJ2-5, with D possibly being TRBD2 (6 bases). This CDR3 is 16 amino acids long. CDR1 is LGHDT, CDR2 YNNKEL, per germline (reference sequence). V lost 4 bases and J lost 0, with 15 bases in between. The CDR3 DNA sequence: TGTGCCAGCAGCCCCTCGGGACTCGGGTACCAAGAGACCCAGTACTTC. Amino acid sequence: CASSPSGLGYQETQYF.